The 24 T cell receptor beta chains below come from one sample, sequenced in a study of shared clonotypes between healthy human individuals. Here immunoSEQ multiplex PCR was the method, and the copy in TCRdb shows in-frame clones only, minus some. The sample yields 300,000 to 400,000 clones, over 65% seen once. Sequencing was performed on memory CD4+ T cells sorted from blood. The sample's subset: CD45RA-negative fraction. The origin of the receptors is a young man in good health.

The V gene is TRBV11-2, the J gene TRBJ1-2; D ambiguous. Deletions cut 2 bases from V and 7 bases from J, with 8 bases between. The CDR3 has 12 residues. Germline V CDR1 and CDR2: SGHAT, FQNNGV. CDR3 sequence: CASSLSRVGYTF. CDR3 DNA sequence: TGTGCCAGCAGCTTATCCCGGGTTGGCTACACCTTC.

The chain recombines TRBV5-1 with TRBJ2-6, with unresolved D. The germline V gene encodes CDR1 SGHRS and CDR2 YFSETQ. Trimming cost V 4 bases and J 2 bases, with 7 bases left between them. CDR3 length: 14 residues. The CDR3 sequence: CASSETTGANVLTF. Here the CDR3 DNA reads TGCGCCAGCAGCGAAACTACTGGGGCCAACGTCCTGACTTTC.

The rearrangement uses TRBV28 and TRBJ1-3; 8 bases are shared with TRBD1. Unmatched junction bases numbered 11, after V lost 6 bases and J lost 10 bases. Germline V gene sequence: CDR1 MDHEN, CDR2 SYDVKM. The CDR3 is made up of 14 amino acids. Written as DNA, the CDR3 is TGTGCCAGCAGCCTTGGACAGGGTTTTGCGACCATATATTTT. This translates into CASSLGQGFATIYF.

The chain links TRBV5-6 to TRBJ2-1; TRBD1 matches 8 bases. This CDR3 is built from 17 residues. CDR1 SGHDT and CDR2 YYEEEE come from the germline V gene. With V trimmed by 0 bases and J by 6 bases, 11 bases remained unmatched. The CDR3 sequence: CASSLVTGGHQANEQFF. DNA of the CDR3: TGTGCCAGCAGCTTGGTAACAGGGGGACACCAGGCCAATGAGCAGTTCTTC.

A few counts support this clone. The chain is built from TRBV7-9 and TRBJ1-6, with TRBD1 matching over 8 bases. From germline, CDR1 is SEHNR and CDR2 FQNEAQ (reference sequence). The CDR3 extends over 14 amino acids. V shed 3 bases, J shed 9 bases, and the junction held 4 bases outside the gene matches. CDR3 residues: CASSFGQGSSPLHF. For the CDR3, the DNA is TGTGCCAGCAGCTTCGGACAGGGAAGTTCACCCCTCCACTTT.

CDR3 protein: CASSPGTGKNIQYF. The DNA for the CDR3 is TGTGCCAGCAGCCCAGGGACAGGAAAAAACATTCAGTACTTC. The J gene is TRBJ2-4, the V gene TRBV7-2; 8 bases match TRBD1. J was trimmed by 4 bases and V by 5 bases; bases with no gene match: 4. The CDR3 is 14 amino acids. Germline loops: CDR1 SGHTA, CDR2 FQGNSA.

This clone was recorded many times. Other DNA sequences in this sample translate to the same CDR3. The chain has TRBV18 and TRBJ2-5; D gene unclear. The length of the CDR3 is 13 residues. The V end lost 1 base, the J end lost 5 bases, and 8 bases lay between the germline ends. Germline CDR1 KGHSH, CDR2 LQKENI. CDR3 residues: CASSPQGWETQYF. The CDR3 region has the DNA TGTGCCAGCTCACCACAGGGTTGGGAGACCCAGTACTTC.

This clone was detected a few times. The chain couples TRBV5-1 to TRBJ2-7; no firm D call. Germline-derived CDR1 and CDR2 are SGHRS and YFSETQ. The ends were cut back, 0 bases at V and 5 bases at J, with 3 bases in the middle. The CDR3 runs 11 residues. CDR3 in amino acids: CASSLGHEQYF. The DNA of the CDR3 is TGCGCCAGCAGCTTGGGTCACGAGCAGTACTTC.

The chain is built from TRBV19 and TRBJ2-1; D not certain. Trimming left V 5 bases short and J 7 bases short, with 6 bases between. Germline loops: CDR1 LNHDA, CDR2 SQIVND (reference sequence). The CDR3 consists of 11 residues. CDR3 region: CASSRWNEQFF. The CDR3 region has the DNA TGTGCCAGTAGTCGATGGAATGAGCAGTTCTTC. The entire variable domain, with the rest obtained from reference TRBV19 and TRBJ2-1, is as follows: DGGITQSPKYLFRKEGQNVTLSCEQNLNHDAMYWYRQDPGQGLRLIYYSQIVNDFQKGDIAEGYSVSREKKESFPLTVTSAQKNPTAFYLCASSRWNEQFFGPGTRLTVL.

The V gene is TRBV25-1, the J gene TRBJ1-4, with TRBD1 matching over 7 bases. The CDR3 is made up of 15 amino acids. The germline V gene has CDR1 MGHDK and CDR2 SYGVNS. J was trimmed by 5 bases and V by 4 bases; bases with no gene match: 7. CDR3 in amino acids: CASSGAGGKNEKLFF. CDR3 DNA sequence: TGTGCCAGCAGTGGGGCAGGGGGTAAAAATGAAAAACTGTTTTTT.

The chain uses TRBV14 and TRBJ2-1; TRBD2 matches 9 bases. V gave up 4 bases and J gave up 0 bases; unmatched junction bases: 7. CDR1 SGHDN and CDR2 FVKESK come from the germline V gene. CDR3 length equals 17 residues. The CDR3 DNA is TGTGCCAGCAGCCCAGAAGGCGGGAGGGGCTCCTACAATGAGCAGTTCTTC. Translating gives CASSPEGGRGSYNEQFF.

This clone has a count of ten or more. This chain links TRBV4-2 with TRBJ2-7; D call uncertain. V dropped 0 bases and J dropped 1 base, with 13 bases sitting between them. The germline gives CDR1 LGHNA, CDR2 YNFKEQ. This CDR3 has 16 residues. The CDR3 region has the DNA TGTGCCAGCAGCCAAGATGGAAATATACTTTCCTACGAGCAGTACTTC. It translates to CASSQDGNILSYEQYF.

This clone was recorded once. V gene TRBV21-1 combines with J gene TRBJ1-3; the table's TRBD1 call for D was not verified on the DNA. TRBV21-1 is a pseudogene locus. The CDR3 sequence is 16 residues long. The CDR3 region has the DNA TGTGCCAGCAGCAAAACTAGACAGGGCGGTAAGTACACCATATATTTT. Amino acid sequence: CASSKTRQGGKYTIYF.

This chain connects TRBV5-1 to TRBJ2-5; 7 nucleotides align to TRBD2. The germline gives CDR1 SGHRS, CDR2 YFSETQ. The V and J ends lost 0 bases and 4 bases, in that order; junction bases with no gene match: 6. The CDR3 loop spans 15 amino acids. The CDR3: CASSLGAGEGETQYF. The CDR3 DNA reads TGCGCCAGCAGCTTGGGTGCGGGAGAAGGAGAGACCCAGTACTTC. Supplemented by reference TRBV5-1 and TRBJ2-5, the full variable domain reads KAGVTQTPRYLIKTRGQQVTLSCSPISGHRSVSWYQQTPGQGLQFLFEYFSETQRNKGNFPGRFSGRQFSNSRSEMNVSTLELGDSALYLCASSLGAGEGETQYFGPGTRLLVL.

In its sample, this clone was seen once. CDR3 nucleotide sequence: TGTGCCAGCAGCATCACTAAAAACACTGAAGCTTTCTTT. Translating it yields CASSITKNTEAFF. The rearrangement links TRBV7-2 to TRBJ1-1; no clear D. The CDR3 sequence is 13 residues long. CDR1 and CDR2 from the germline V gene are SGHTA and FQGNSA. The V and J ends lost 5 bases and 2 bases respectively, with 9 bases between them.

This clone was counted between two and nine times. One junction end does not reproduce the germline sequence, and a read error may be involved. V gene TRBV6-1 combines with J gene TRBJ2-4, with 11 bases identical to TRBD1. The CDR3 sequence is 15 residues long. Germline V gives CDR1 MNHNS, CDR2 SASEGT. The CDR3 reads CASSVTGTGGITGGF. The CDR3 DNA reads TGTGCCAGCAGTGTTACCGGGACAGGGGGTATTACGGGAGGCTTC.

This clone was seen once. The gene calls are TRBV7-9 and TRBJ2-5, with 9 bases aligning to TRBD1. The CDR3 length is 15 residues. Looked up from germline, CDR1 is SEHNR and CDR2 is FQNEAQ (reference sequence). With V trimmed by 3 bases and J by 5 bases, 7 bases remained unmatched. CDR3 sequence reads: CASSFGDRDQETQYF. DNA for the CDR3: TGTGCCAGCAGCTTTGGGGACAGGGATCAGGAGACCCAGTACTTC.

V usage is TRBV30 and J usage is TRBJ2-3; a possible D gene is TRBD1 (6 bases). V was shortened by 2 bases and J by 4 bases, with 10 bases between the two germline ends. CDR3 size: 13 residues. Per the germline V gene, CDR1 is GTSNPN and CDR2 is SVGIG (reference sequence). The CDR3 spells CAWSNPGADTQYF. In nucleotides, the CDR3 is TGTGCCTGGAGTAACCCAGGGGCAGATACGCAGTATTTT. The full variable domain, completed using reference TRBV30 and TRBJ2-3, is SQTIHQWPATLVQPVGSPLSLECTVEGTSNPNLYWYRQAAGRGLQLLFYSVGIGQISSEVPQNLSASRPQDRQFILSSKKLLLSDSGFYLCAWSNPGADTQYFGPGTRLTVL.

This clone was seen only a few times. This chain uses TRBV10-2 with TRBJ2-5; D gene ambiguous. CDR1 is WSHSY, CDR2 SAAADI, per germline. The V end lost 7 bases, the J end lost 9 bases, and 15 bases lay between the germline ends. The CDR3 loop spans 12 amino acids. The CDR3 DNA reads as TGCGCCAGCATAGAACCATCCGGCGCCCAGTACTTC. Its translation is CASIEPSGAQYF.

In this sample, this clone turned up many times. This chain uses TRBV2 with TRBJ2-2; a possible D gene is TRBD1 (6 bases). In germline, CDR1 is SNHLY, CDR2 FYNNEI. This CDR3 contains 14 residues. The V end was cut by 7 bases, the J end by 6 bases, with 15 bases between. CDR3 sequence: CASKGERLAGELFF. The CDR3 nucleotides are TGTGCCAGCAAGGGGGAACGGTTGGCCGGGGAGCTGTTTTTT.

The chain uses TRBV27 and TRBJ2-1, with D possibly being TRBD1 (6 bases). CDR1 MNHEY and CDR2 SMNVEV come from the germline V gene (reference sequence). There are 14 residues in the CDR3. Deletions cut 5 bases from V and 6 bases from J, with 14 bases between. CDR3 residues: CASSPRGNSNEQFF. The CDR3 nucleotides are TGTGCCAGCAGTCCGAGGGGGAACAGCAATGAGCAGTTCTTC.

The chain is built from TRBV6-5 and TRBJ2-3; no clear D gene. Germline V gene data show CDR1 as MNHEY and CDR2 as SVGAGI. The CDR3 sequence is 15 residues long. DNA for the CDR3: TGTGCAGCGTCGGGCTCTCGACCTAGCACAGATACGCAGTATTTT. It codes for CAASGSRPSTDTQYF.

A word on this clone: The junction departs from the called germline gene at one end, perhaps through a read error. The rearrangement joins TRBV28 to TRBJ1-2; TRBD1 agrees at 9 bases. This CDR3 spans 11 amino acids. Germline values: CDR1 MDHEN, CDR2 SYDVKM. This CDR3 is CASSLGQGLAF. The CDR3 DNA sequence: TGTGCCAGCAGTTTAGGACAGGGGCTGGCCTTC.

V and J are TRBV12-5 and TRBJ1-1, with TRBD1 matching 7 bases. The V gene's germline CDR1 is LGHNT and CDR2 FRNRAP. CDR3 length: 13 residues. Losses at the gene ends were 6 bases for V and 6 bases for J; bases not matched to a gene: 7. The CDR3 region has the DNA TGTGCTAGTGGATTGACAGGGTCGGCTGAAGCTTTCTTT. It yields the protein CASGLTGSAEAFF.